Listed here is a single TCR beta chain. Two negative PCRs, clearance, or symptom resolution had been documented for recovered Cohort 3 donors. The data were obtained in a study of blood T cell repertoires in COVID-19. Background on the study: PBMCs, B-cell-depleted T cells, or T cells were the source of the cDNA or gDNA that made up the material.

The V end lost 0 bases, the J end lost 5 bases, and 14 bases lay between the germline ends. CDR1 is SGHRS and CDR2 is YFSETQ in the germline V gene. This CDR3 has 15 amino acids. The assay was immunoSEQ multiplex PCR, and TCRdb's table has in-frame clones only and misses some. The sample lists a few hundred thousand clones, 85% seen once, with about 2.3% in the top ten. The TCR comes from a woman between 50 and 59 years old who had recovered from COVID-19. Sample: PBMCs or T cells enriched from blood (not recorded which). The chain combines TRBV5-1 with TRBJ2-5, with TRBD2 as a possible D gene (6 bases). The CDR3 DNA sequence: TGCGCCAGCAGCTTGGCCGAGGGGAGGCGGGAGACCCAGTACTTC. Its translation is CASSLAEGRRETQYF.